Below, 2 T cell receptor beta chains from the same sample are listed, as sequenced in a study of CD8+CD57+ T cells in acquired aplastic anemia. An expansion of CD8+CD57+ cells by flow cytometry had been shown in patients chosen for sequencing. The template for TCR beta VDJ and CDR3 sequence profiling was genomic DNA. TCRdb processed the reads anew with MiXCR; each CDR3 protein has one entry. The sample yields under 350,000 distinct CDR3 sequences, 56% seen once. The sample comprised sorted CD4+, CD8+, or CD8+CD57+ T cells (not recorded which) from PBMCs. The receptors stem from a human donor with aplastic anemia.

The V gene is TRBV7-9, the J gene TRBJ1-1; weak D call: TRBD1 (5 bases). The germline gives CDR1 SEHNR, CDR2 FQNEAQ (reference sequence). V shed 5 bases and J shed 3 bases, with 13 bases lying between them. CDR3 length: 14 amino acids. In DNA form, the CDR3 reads TGTGCCAGCAGCCCGTCATGGGGCCACACTGAAGCTTTCTTT. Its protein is CASSPSWGHTEAFF.

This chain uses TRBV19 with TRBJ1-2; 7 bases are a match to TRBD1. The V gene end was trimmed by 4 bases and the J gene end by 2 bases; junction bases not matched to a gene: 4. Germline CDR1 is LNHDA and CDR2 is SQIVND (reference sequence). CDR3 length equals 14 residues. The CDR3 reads CASSNPGGNYGYTF. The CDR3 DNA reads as TGTGCCAGTAGTAACCCAGGGGGGAACTATGGCTACACCTTC.